These 19 T cell receptor beta chains were all obtained from the same sample, sequenced in a study of blood T cell repertoires in COVID-19. Data came from immunoSEQ multiplex PCR; TCRdb stores just in-frame clones and leaves some out. The table includes 200,000 to 300,000 clones, approximately 84% detected once. Sequenced material: peripheral blood. The receptors shown here come from a middle-aged man with acute or convalescent COVID-19.

The chain employs TRBV19 and TRBJ2-7; 9 positions agree with TRBD1. J lost 1 base, V lost 3 bases, and 4 bases had no gene match. There are 15 residues in the CDR3. Germline values: CDR1 LNHDA, CDR2 SQIVND (reference sequence). This CDR3 is CASSMGQGRSYEQYF. Written as DNA, the CDR3 is TGTGCCAGTAGTATGGGACAGGGTAGGTCCTACGAGCAGTACTTC.

The V and J genes are TRBV30 and TRBJ1-1; possibly TRBD1 for D (6 bases). Germline V gene data show CDR1 as GTSNPN and CDR2 as SVGIG (reference sequence). Trimming removed 5 bases from V and 0 bases from J, with 16 bases in between. The CDR3 extends over 15 amino acids. The CDR3, as DNA: TGTGCCTGGGCCAGGGGTCCCCTAATGAACACTGAAGCTTTCTTT. Its translation is CAWARGPLMNTEAFF.

The table lists this clone with a count of one. The chain is built from TRBV6-2 or TRBV6-3 and TRBJ1-5; D may be TRBD1 (6 bases). This CDR3 is built from 14 residues. The V end lost 2 bases, the J end lost 6 bases, and 11 bases lay between the germline ends. From germline, CDR1 is MNHEY and CDR2 SVGEGT. In DNA, the CDR3 is TGTGCCAGCAGTTACGGGGGCGCGGGTCAGCCCCAGCATTTT. Its translation: CASSYGGAGQPQHF.

This chain uses TRBV6-6 with TRBJ1-3; unclear D gene. CDR1 and CDR2 from the germline V gene are MNHNY and SVGAGI (reference sequence). The CDR3 contains 13 residues. Trimming stripped 4 bases from V and 3 bases from J, with 7 bases between. The CDR3 reads CASSSQDGNTIYF. CDR3 in DNA: TGTGCCAGCAGTTCGCAGGATGGAAACACCATATATTTT.

This chain links TRBV27 with TRBJ1-6; unclear D gene. CDR1 and CDR2 from the germline V gene are MNHEY and SMNVEV (reference sequence). The CDR3 length is 15 residues. V lost 6 bases to trimming and J lost 5 bases, with 14 bases between them. CDR3 bases: TGTGCCAGCAGACCCCCACTGATTCATAATTCACCCCTCCACTTT. This translates into CASRPPLIHNSPLHF.

This chain connects TRBV15 to TRBJ1-6; D may be TRBD1 (6 bases). The CDR3 has 14 amino acids. V lost 4 bases and J 6 bases, leaving 10 bases between the germline ends. The germline V gene encodes CDR1 LNHNV and CDR2 YYDKDF (reference sequence). CDR3 in amino acids: CATSTPDSNSPLHF. CDR3 coding DNA: TGTGCCACCAGCACTCCGGACAGTAATTCACCCCTCCACTTT.

The V and J genes are TRBV11-2 and TRBJ2-4; TRBD1 might be the D (6 bases). CDR3 length: 14 amino acids. Trimming removed 2 bases at V and 5 bases at J, with 10 bases between. Germline CDR1 reads SGHAT; CDR2 reads FQNNGV. The CDR3, as DNA: TGTGCCAGCAGCTTACTCGGGACACAAAACATTCAGTACTTC. It specifies CASSLLGTQNIQYF.

In DNA form, the CDR3 reads TGTGCCTGGAGCCCCGGACAGGTCACTGAAGCTTTCTTT. Protein: CAWSPGQVTEAFF. J is TRBJ1-1 and V is TRBV30, with 7 bases identical to TRBD1. Germline V gene sequence: CDR1 GTSNPN, CDR2 SVGIG (reference sequence). V gave up 3 bases and J gave up 4 bases; unmatched junction bases: 5. The CDR3 extends over 13 amino acids. The variable domain in full, with the rest retrieved from reference TRBV30 and TRBJ1-1, is SQTIHQWPATLVQPVGSPLSLECTVEGTSNPNLYWYRQAAGRGLQLLFYSVGIGQISSEVPQNLSASRPQDRQFILSSKKLLLSDSGFYLCAWSPGQVTEAFFGQGTRLTVV.

The chain recombines TRBV12-3 or TRBV12-4 with TRBJ2-7, with D perhaps TRBD1 (6 bases). CDR3 length: 13 amino acids. V dropped 4 bases and J dropped 6 bases, with 13 bases sitting between them. As DNA, the CDR3 is TGTGCCAGCAGTTCGTCAGGGGTTACCGAGCAGTACTTC. Translating gives CASSSSGVTEQYF.

This clone came up a few times. The chain recombines TRBV27 with TRBJ2-7, with D perhaps matching TRBD2 (6 bases). The CDR3 length is 15 residues. CDR1 and CDR2 from the germline V gene are MNHEY and SMNVEV (reference sequence). V shed 4 bases and J shed 5 bases, with 18 bases lying between them. The CDR3 DNA reads TGTGCCAGCAGTTCAGTTTACTGGCGGGGAAACGAGCAGTACTTC. Amino acid sequence: CASSSVYWRGNEQYF.

The chain is built from TRBV18 and TRBJ1-2, with D unresolved. CDR1 and CDR2 (germline): KGHSH, LQKENI. CDR3 length: 14 amino acids. V lost 3 bases and J lost 6, with 14 bases in between. The CDR3 reads CASSPVATFDGYTF. The CDR3 DNA reads TGTGCCAGCTCACCCGTCGCTACCTTCGATGGCTACACCTTC.

Here the CDR3 DNA reads TGTGCCAGCAGCTTGCGGGGTCGGACAGGGGGCGAGGAGACCCAGTACTTC. Protein product: CASSLRGRTGGEETQYF. V is TRBV5-5 and J is TRBJ2-5; 11 nucleotides agree with TRBD1. CDR3 length: 17 amino acids. The ends lost 1 base at V and 5 bases at J; junction bases unmatched: 10. Germline CDR1 is SGHKS and CDR2 is YYEKEE (reference sequence). The variable domain in full, completed from reference TRBV5-5 and TRBJ2-5, reads DAGVTQSPTHLIKTRGQQVTLRCSPISGHKSVSWYQQVLGQGPQFIFQYYEKEERGRGNFPDRFSARQFPNYSSELNVNALLLGDSALYLCASSLRGRTGGEETQYFGPGTRLLVL.

A word on this clone: Other DNA sequences in the sample encode the same CDR3. The V and J genes are TRBV10-3 and TRBJ1-1; D remains unclear. The V gene lost 6 bases and the J gene lost 3 bases, with 17 bases spanning the gap. This CDR3 spans 15 amino acids. Germline V CDR1 and CDR2: ENHRY, SYGVKD. CDR3 sequence: CAISGKRGADTEAFF. The CDR3 region has the DNA TGTGCCATCAGCGGCAAAAGAGGTGCCGACACTGAAGCTTTCTTT.

The rearrangement uses TRBV5-5 and TRBJ2-5; 7 bases align to TRBD2. The CDR3 length is 13 residues. V dropped 3 bases and J dropped 5; count of bases not matched to a gene: 4. Germline-derived CDR1 and CDR2 are SGHKS and YYEKEE (reference sequence). The DNA for the CDR3 is TGTGCCAGCAGCTCGACTAGCTTTGAGACCCAGTACTTC. Its translation is CASSSTSFETQYF.

This rearrangement joins TRBV13 to TRBJ2-7; 9 nucleotides line up with TRBD1. The CDR3 runs 15 residues. Per the germline V gene, CDR1 is PRHDT and CDR2 is FYEKMQ (reference sequence). The V gene end was trimmed by 5 bases and the J gene end by 2 bases; junction bases not matched to a gene: 7. The CDR3 region has the DNA TGTGCCAGCAGCCCTGGACAGGGGAACGCCTACGAGCAGTACTTC. The encoded protein is CASSPGQGNAYEQYF. Looking up the rest from reference TRBV13 and TRBJ2-7 gives the full variable domain: AAGVIQSPRHLIKEKRETATLKCYPIPRHDTVYWYQQGPGQDPQFLISFYEKMQSDKGSIPDRFSAQQFSDYHSELNMSSLELGDSALYFCASSPGQGNAYEQYFGPGTRLTVT.

The chain combines TRBV14 with TRBJ2-7; 8 nucleotides align to TRBD1. Losses at the gene ends were 3 bases for V and 3 bases for J; bases not matched to a gene: 4. The CDR3 has 14 amino acids. The germline V gene encodes CDR1 SGHDN and CDR2 FVKESK. The CDR3 region has the DNA TGTGCCAGCAGCCAGTCAGGGGGCTTCTACGAGCAGTACTTC. This translates into CASSQSGGFYEQYF.

The chain combines TRBV10-2 with TRBJ2-7; 11 positions agree with TRBD2. The CDR3 consists of 15 residues. Looked up from germline, CDR1 is WSHSY and CDR2 is SAAADI. The V segment lost 6 bases and the J segment 3 bases; nucleotides outside the gene matches: 7. In DNA form, the CDR3 reads TGCGCCAGCAGGGCCCTAGCGGGGGGTTACTACGAGCAGTACTTC. It specifies CASRALAGGYYEQYF.

The gene calls are TRBV7-2 and TRBJ1-1, with D possibly matching TRBD1 (5 bases). Trimming cost V 5 bases and J 1 base, with 11 bases left between them. The CDR3 loop spans 14 amino acids. Germline values: CDR1 SGHTA, CDR2 FQGNSA. The CDR3 sequence: CASSRETANTEAFF. The CDR3 coding sequence is TGTGCCAGCAGCCGCGAGACAGCGAACACTGAAGCTTTCTTT. The full variable domain, completed using reference TRBV7-2 and TRBJ1-1, is GAGVSQSPSNKVTEKGKDVELRCDPISGHTALYWYRQSLGQGLEFLIYFQGNSAPDKSGLPSDRFSAERTGGSVSTLTIQRTQQEDSAVYLCASSRETANTEAFFGQGTRLTVV.

The rearrangement uses TRBV15 and TRBJ1-5, with D possibly being TRBD1 (6 bases). Deletions cut 5 bases from V and 7 bases from J, with 15 bases between. The length of the CDR3 is 14 residues. CDR1 is LNHNV and CDR2 is YYDKDF in the germline V gene (reference sequence). Written as DNA, the CDR3 is TGTGCCACCAGCCCGGGAGGGGGTGGCCAGCCCCAGCATTTT. This codes for CATSPGGGGQPQHF.